The TCR beta chain described here comes from a study of shared clonotypes between healthy human individuals. Using immunoSEQ multiplex PCR, the repertoire was profiled, and TCRdb retains in-frame clones only, with some absent. Counted here are some 200,000 clones, approximately 61% occurring once; the ten biggest clones make up more than 9%. J was trimmed by 3 bases and V by 7 bases; bases with no gene match: 3. Germline V gene data show CDR1 as SNHLY and CDR2 as FYNNEI. This CDR3 has 14 amino acids. The specimen sequenced was memory CD4+ T cells sorted from blood. Regarding subset: CD45RA-negative fraction. The origin of this receptor is a man aged 30-40 years in good health. The chain carries TRBV2 and TRBJ2-5; 12 bases agree with TRBD1. The CDR3: CASTGQGAEETQYF. The CDR3 bases are TGTGCCAGCACGGGACAGGGGGCAGAAGAGACCCAGTACTTC.